The table lists the clone carrying this T cell receptor (beta chain) with many counts. Its antigen is not identified. TCRdb re-derived calls from the RACE reads in MiXCR, one entry per CDR3 protein. The table lists 110,000 to 150,000 distinct CDR3 sequences, around 11% of them singletons. The data are from a study of human T cells and chemical hapten exposure. On the study more broadly: Read at 6 days, the patch tests placed 0.01% DPC on the upper back. Study-wide points: There was no change with DPC sensitization in TCRs above 1 in 1000 frequency. There were significantly more large CDR3 similarity clusters among expanded TCRs than among controls.

The V end was cut by 2 bases, the J end by 1 base, with 11 bases between. The length of the CDR3 is 14 residues. Germline V lookup: CDR1 DFQATT, CDR2 SNEGSKA (reference sequence). Specified time point: patch test 2, 6 weeks after DPC sensitization. This sample's treatment: therapeutic diphenylcyclopropenone sensitization with weekly scalp DPC. V and J are TRBV20-1 and TRBJ1-1; D call uncertain. The sequences come from whole blood, collected in connection with sensitization to the hapten diphenylcyclopropenone (DPC). This clonotype originated in a woman aged 45-60 years with alopecia areata. Some clones in this sample may be carry-over from other donors' samples. The DNA of the CDR3 is TGCAGTGCTAGAAGGACGGAGAGGAACACTGAAGCTTTCTTT. This sequence encodes CSARRTERNTEAFF.